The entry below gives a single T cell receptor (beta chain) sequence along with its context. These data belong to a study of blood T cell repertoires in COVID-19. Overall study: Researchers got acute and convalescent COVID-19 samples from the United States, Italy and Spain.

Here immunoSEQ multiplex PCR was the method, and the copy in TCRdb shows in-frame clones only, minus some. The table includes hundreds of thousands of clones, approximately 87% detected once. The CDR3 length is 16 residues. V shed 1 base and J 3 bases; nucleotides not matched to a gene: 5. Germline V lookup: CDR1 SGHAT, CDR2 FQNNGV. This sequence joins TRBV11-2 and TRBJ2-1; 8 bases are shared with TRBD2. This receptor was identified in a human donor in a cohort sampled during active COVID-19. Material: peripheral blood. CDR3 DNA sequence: TGTGCCAGCAGCTTAGGCGGGGGGCCCTACTACAATGAGCAGTTCTTC. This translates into CASSLGGGPYYNEQFF.